This T cell receptor (beta chain) emerged from a study of T cell responses to AZD1222 COVID-19 vaccine. The CDR3 runs to 15 residues. Germline V CDR1 and CDR2: GTSNPN, SVGIG (reference sequence). V dropped 3 bases and J dropped 0; count of bases not matched to a gene: 6. Study-wide findings and caveats: Increases in Spike-specific TCR breadth and depth were seen after two AZD1222 doses. Recipients of AZD1222 seropositive at baseline numbered only 5 or 6.

TCRdb's table, derived via immunoSEQ multiplex PCR, lists solely in-frame clones and lacks some. The sample contains 150,000 to 180,000 clones, around nine tenths of which appear only once. With respect to this clone: The antigen is unknown.

The gene calls are TRBV30 and TRBJ1-2; 8 positions agree with TRBD1. The TCR sequence derives from an adult who received the AZD1222 COVID-19 vaccine. The sequencing here drew on peripheral blood, taken 28 days after the second AZD1222 dose. CDR3 bases: TGTGCCTGGAGCCCGGACAGGGCATCTAACTATGGCTACACCTTC. Residues: CAWSPDRASNYGYTF. The full variable domain, completed using reference TRBV30 and TRBJ1-2, is SQTIHQWPATLVQPVGSPLSLECTVEGTSNPNLYWYRQAAGRGLQLLFYSVGIGQISSEVPQNLSASRPQDRQFILSSKKLLLSDSGFYLCAWSPDRASNYGYTFGSGTRLTVV.